Each of the 19 T cell receptor beta chains below was sequenced from the same sample in a study of response to subunit inactivated influenza vaccine. TCRdb re-analysed the RT-PCR reads in MiXCR, keeping a single row per CDR3 protein. This sample has about half a million distinct CDR3 sequences, with around 8% found just once. This material consisted of PBMCs from blood, taken less than 30 months after vaccination. These receptors came from a man between 45 and 75 years old who received an inactivated influenza vaccine.

This clonotype was seen a handful of times. This chain uses TRBV6-2 or TRBV6-3 with TRBJ2-3; D possibly corresponds to TRBD1 (6 bases). Trimming shortened V by 5 bases and J by 8 bases, and 23 bases separated the two germline ends. CDR1 MNHEY and CDR2 SVGEGT come from the germline V gene. The CDR3 is made up of 16 amino acids. The CDR3 spells CASSTIPGHLPSTQYF. The CDR3, as DNA: TGTGCCAGCAGTACCATCCCGGGACACCTGCCCAGTACGCAGTATTTT.

There are a few counts of this clonotype. The chain is built from TRBV9 and TRBJ2-1; a possible D gene is TRBD1 (5 bases). Trimming cost V 2 bases and J 0 bases, with 12 bases left between them. Germline loops: CDR1 SGDLS, CDR2 YYNGEE. The CDR3 runs to 16 residues. Here the CDR3 reads CASSVGAAPSYNEQFF. The CDR3 nucleotides are TGTGCCAGCAGCGTTGGGGCGGCCCCCTCCTACAATGAGCAGTTCTTC.

V is TRBV7-9 and J is TRBJ2-5; D gene ambiguous. V lost 5 bases to trimming and J lost 1 base, with 11 bases between them. CDR3 size: 14 residues. The germline V gene has CDR1 SEHNR and CDR2 FQNEAQ (reference sequence). The CDR3 loop reads CASSPHTTQETQYF. In DNA form, the CDR3 reads TGTGCCAGCAGCCCCCATACAACCCAAGAGACCCAGTACTTC.

The chain employs TRBV29-1 and TRBJ2-2; 9 bases are a match to TRBD2. Germline values: CDR1 SQVTM, CDR2 ANQGSEA. V shed 6 bases, J shed 1 base, and the junction held 3 bases outside the gene matches. The CDR3 runs 14 residues. CDR3 in amino acids: CSVDSGRNTGELFF. The CDR3 nucleotides are TGCAGCGTCGATAGCGGGAGGAACACCGGGGAGCTGTTTTTT.

This clonotype was seen many times. V and J are TRBV27 and TRBJ2-2; 13 bases fit TRBD2. CDR3 length: 16 amino acids. The V gene end was trimmed by 3 bases and the J gene end by 4 bases; junction bases not matched to a gene: 2. Germline V CDR1 and CDR2: MNHEY, SMNVEV (reference sequence). CDR3 bases: TGTGCCAGCAGTTTGACTAGCGGGGGGAGCACCGGGGAGCTGTTTTTT. Translated: CASSLTSGGSTGELFF.

This sequence joins TRBV9 and TRBJ1-3, with D perhaps matching TRBD1 (6 bases). Germline V CDR1 and CDR2: SGDLS, YYNGEE. V dropped 3 bases and J dropped 4 bases, with 17 bases sitting between them. This CDR3 comprises 16 residues. The CDR3 loop is CASSAEDSYRGNTIYF. The CDR3 nucleotides are TGTGCCAGCAGCGCTGAGGACAGTTATAGGGGAAACACCATATATTTT.

The rearrangement joins TRBV7-2 to TRBJ2-5, with TRBD1 matching over 9 bases. The CDR3 runs 12 residues. Trimming cost V 6 bases and J 9 bases; bases outside gene matches: 5. From germline, CDR1 is SGHTA and CDR2 FQGNSA. CDR3 loop: CASSFDRGSQYF. The DNA for the CDR3 is TGTGCCAGCAGTTTCGACAGGGGGTCCCAGTACTTC.

This clonotype was seen only a few times. An end of the junction differs from the germline gene, which may be a read error. The genes are TRBV7-7 and TRBJ2-5, with D perhaps matching TRBD1 or TRBD2 (5 bases each). Germline V CDR1 and CDR2: SSHAT, FNYEAQ (reference sequence). CDR3 length: 17 amino acids. The CDR3 spells CASSLAAGTRVQETQYF. The CDR3 coding sequence is TGTGCTAGCAGCTTAGCCGCAGGGACCAGGGTCCAAGAGACCCAGTACTTC.

This clonotype was picked up a small number of times. The chain has TRBV27 and TRBJ1-1; D remains ambiguous. Trimming removed 2 bases at V and 1 base at J, with 8 bases between. Germline CDR1 and CDR2: MNHEY and SMNVEV (reference sequence). The length of the CDR3 is 14 residues. CDR3 DNA: TGTGCCAGCAGTTTAGCAGCGACGAACACTGAAGCTTTCTTT. It specifies CASSLAATNTEAFF.

This clonotype was counted at least ten times. V gene TRBV5-4 combines with J gene TRBJ2-6; maybe TRBD2 (7 bases). V lost 3 bases to trimming and J lost 2 bases, with 9 bases between them. The CDR3 is 15 residues long. Germline loops: CDR1 SGHNT, CDR2 YYREEE (reference sequence). CDR3: CASSSGGAGANVLTF. CDR3 sequence (DNA): TGTGCCAGCAGCTCGGGGGGCGCTGGGGCCAACGTCCTGACTTTC.

This clonotype was detected a few times. The chain carries TRBV19 and TRBJ2-7, with TRBD1 matching over 9 bases. Germline CDR1 is LNHDA and CDR2 is SQIVND (reference sequence). V lost 6 bases and J lost 3; bases outside the gene matches: 12. The CDR3 is made up of 16 amino acids. CDR3 protein: CASRDTWTGDGYEQYF. CDR3 nucleotide sequence: TGTGCCAGTAGAGATACATGGACAGGGGACGGCTACGAGCAGTACTTC.

This clonotype was observed a handful of times. V is TRBV5-1 and J is TRBJ2-2, with D perhaps matching TRBD1 or TRBD2 (5 bases each). This CDR3 is 13 amino acids long. Trimming removed 2 bases from V and 7 bases from J, with 9 bases in between. Germline V gene data show CDR1 as SGHRS and CDR2 as YFSETQ. DNA of the CDR3: TGCGCCAGCAGCTTACAGGCGGGCGGGGAGCTGTTTTTT. Encoded protein: CASSLQAGGELFF.

The chain carries TRBV20-1 and TRBJ1-5; tentatively, D is TRBD1 (5 bases). The V end lost 0 bases, the J end lost 3 bases, and 12 bases lay between the germline ends. Germline CDR1 DFQATT, CDR2 SNEGSKA (reference sequence). This CDR3 contains 15 residues. This chain's CDR3 is CSARDRGGYNQPQHF. The CDR3 region has the DNA TGCAGTGCTAGAGATAGGGGAGGGTACAATCAGCCCCAGCATTTT.

This clonotype was observed a handful of times. The chain is built from TRBV6-1 and TRBJ1-6, with D possibly TRBD1 on 5 matching bases. V shed 6 bases and J shed 4 bases, with 13 bases lying between them. There are 15 residues in the CDR3. The germline V gene encodes CDR1 MNHNS and CDR2 SASEGT. Here the CDR3 reads CASSHTDMYNSPLHF. CDR3 DNA sequence: TGTGCCAGCAGCCACACGGACATGTATAATTCACCCCTCCACTTT.

This clonotype was recorded at least ten times. This sequence joins TRBV13 and TRBJ2-3; D is unresolved. This CDR3 has 14 residues. Germline V gene lookup returns CDR1 PRHDT and CDR2 FYEKMQ (reference sequence). Trimming took 0 bases from V and 4 from J, leaving 8 bases between them. The CDR3 loop is CASSLGGFADTQYF. The CDR3 DNA is TGTGCCAGCAGCTTAGGGGGGTTTGCAGATACGCAGTATTTT.

There are a few counts of this clonotype. The chain uses TRBV5-4 and TRBJ1-1; no definite D call. This CDR3 spans 11 amino acids. From germline, CDR1 is SGHNT and CDR2 YYREEE (reference sequence). V lost 3 bases, J lost 8 bases, and 8 bases lay in between. As DNA, the CDR3 is TGTGCCAGCAGCTACCGGGAGGAAGCTTTCTTT. Protein sequence: CASSYREEAFF.

In its sample, this clonotype was seen many times. The chain uses TRBV5-1 and TRBJ2-3; D perhaps matches TRBD1 (6 bases). Between the trimmed V and J ends, which lost 3 bases and 3 bases, there was a span of 14 bases. Germline assignment: CDR1 SGHRS and CDR2 YFSETQ. The CDR3 extends over 15 amino acids. DNA of the CDR3: TGCGCCAGCAGCTCCCCGGGACACCGTACAGATACGCAGTATTTT. Translation gives CASSSPGHRTDTQYF.

The J gene is TRBJ1-6, the V gene TRBV19, with 9 positions matching TRBD1. V lost 8 bases and J lost 6; bases outside the gene matches: 8. There are 15 residues in the CDR3. Germline V lookup: CDR1 LNHDA, CDR2 SQIVND (reference sequence). The CDR3 spells CASGRTGVGNSPLHF. The CDR3 DNA sequence: TGTGCCAGTGGTAGGACAGGGGTCGGTAATTCACCCCTCCACTTT.

This clonotype was seen repeatedly, ten times or more. The gene calls are TRBV7-2 and TRBJ1-2, with a tentative D call TRBD1 (5 bases). The CDR3 length is 12 residues. The germline gives CDR1 SGHTA, CDR2 FQGNSA. V dropped 5 bases and J dropped 8 bases, with 12 bases sitting between them. CDR3 DNA: TGTGCCAGCAGCCGGGACGTCAAAGGCTACACCTTC. Translation gives CASSRDVKGYTF.